Sequencing of this T cell receptor (beta chain) was carried out in a study of OX40 agonist ivuxolimab in advanced cancers. At the level of the whole study: Ivuxolimab was an agonistic, fully human IgG2 monoclonal antibody directed against OX40 (CD134), a costimulatory receptor. Peripheral TCRbeta sequencing was intended to test whether TCR sequence diversity was altered and clonal T-cell expansion was caused by ivuxolimab. Among the 52 dose-escalation patients, some 20 had hepatocellular carcinoma, 15 melanoma, 9 renal cell carcinoma and 9 head and neck cancer. Three dose-escalation patients achieved partial responses, one with hepatocellular carcinoma and two with cutaneous melanoma. Intravenous ivuxolimab was administered to patients every 2 weeks at six dose levels: 0.01, 0.1, 0.3, 1.5, 3 and 10 mg/kg. The paper reports the monotherapy dose-escalation portion (N ≈ 52 patients) of the phase I ivuxolimab trial. Prior anti-PD-1, anti-PD-L1 or anti-CTLA-4 therapy was permitted, and 30% to 50% of dose-escalation patients had received checkpoint inhibitors. In the dose-escalation cohort, about four fifths of patients were male, and the mean age was 60 years with a range of roughly 20 to 85.

CDR1 and CDR2 (SGHRS, YFSETQ) derive from the germline V gene. Trimming removed 4 bases from V and 1 base from J, leaving 7 bases between the germline ends. The CDR3 contains 13 residues, cysteine and phenylalanine counted. Only CDR3 DNA is held: 39 bases, read in frame from base 1. Study-wide conclusions, independent of this receptor: Low levels of normalized T-cell clonal expansion were also seen in some patients who did not respond. Partial responders in the 0.1-3.0 mg/kg groups had among the lowest normalized peripheral clonal expansion, especially among CD8+ T cells. On average, CD8+ T cells showed more expanded clones than CD4+ T cells after ivuxolimab. At doses of 0.1 to 3.0 mg/kg, clonal expansion of both CD4+ and CD8+ blood T cells was observed from baseline to week 6. Which antigens the clonally expanded peripheral T cells were specific for was not determined.

To sequence the TCRbeta CDR3 region, genomic DNA was isolated from the sorted cells. TCRbeta CDR3 regions were sequenced using the immunoSEQ Assay. What TCRdb holds here is the immuneACCESS table cut down to in-frame rearrangements. Part of the clones is not present; checked against another copy, under half of the missing clones reflect an unresolved V gene, and the others are unexplained. Present in this sample are around 40,000 clones, approximately 86% of which were seen just once. The top ten clonotypes cover approximately 0.39% of the sample. Patients with a history of autoimmune disease or receiving systemic immunosuppression were excluded from the trial. Peripheral blood for TCR sequencing was collected from all dose cohorts at baseline, on cycle 4 day 1, and on cycle 7 day 1. The samples were drawn from a first-in-human, open-label, multicenter phase I dose-escalation trial of ivuxolimab. Adults with locally advanced or metastatic melanoma, renal cell, hepatocellular, or head and neck squamous cell carcinoma were enrolled in the trial. Before TCR sequencing, CD4+ T cells and CD8+ T cells from peripheral blood were sorted into separate populations.

With respect to this clone: This receptor's antigen is unknown. No base quality values were provided; no much bigger clone lies one nucleotide off.

Rearrangement joined TRBV5-1 to TRBJ2-3; the D gene is not confidently resolved. The sequence was obtained from an adult with an advanced solid tumor such as melanoma, head and neck, liver or kidney cancer. Sequenced material: CD4+ or CD8+ T cells sorted from blood, taken in a trial of the OX40 agonist ivuxolimab. The CDR3 here reads CASSTSGTDTQYF. DNA sequence: TGCGCCAGCAGCACCTCGGGCACAGATACGCAGTATTTT.